The text below deals with one T cell receptor beta chain. The data originate from a study of blood T cell repertoires in COVID-19. TCRdb's table, derived via immunoSEQ multiplex PCR, lists solely in-frame clones and lacks some. The sample contains 90,000 or so clones, about 89% of which appear only once. V lost 1 base to trimming and J lost 5 bases; unmatched junction nucleotides: 6. The CDR3 covers 15 residues. Germline V gene sequence: CDR1 LGHDT, CDR2 YNNKEL (reference sequence). Sequencing was done on a sample of peripheral blood. The receptor's source is a man in his 60s with COVID-19, enrolled during active disease. V usage is TRBV3-1 (or the pseudogene TRBV3-2) and J usage is TRBJ1-1; 8 bases align to TRBD1. The CDR3 reads CASSQGVTGGTEAFF. The CDR3 DNA reads TGTGCCAGCAGCCAAGGGGTCACAGGGGGAACTGAAGCTTTCTTT.